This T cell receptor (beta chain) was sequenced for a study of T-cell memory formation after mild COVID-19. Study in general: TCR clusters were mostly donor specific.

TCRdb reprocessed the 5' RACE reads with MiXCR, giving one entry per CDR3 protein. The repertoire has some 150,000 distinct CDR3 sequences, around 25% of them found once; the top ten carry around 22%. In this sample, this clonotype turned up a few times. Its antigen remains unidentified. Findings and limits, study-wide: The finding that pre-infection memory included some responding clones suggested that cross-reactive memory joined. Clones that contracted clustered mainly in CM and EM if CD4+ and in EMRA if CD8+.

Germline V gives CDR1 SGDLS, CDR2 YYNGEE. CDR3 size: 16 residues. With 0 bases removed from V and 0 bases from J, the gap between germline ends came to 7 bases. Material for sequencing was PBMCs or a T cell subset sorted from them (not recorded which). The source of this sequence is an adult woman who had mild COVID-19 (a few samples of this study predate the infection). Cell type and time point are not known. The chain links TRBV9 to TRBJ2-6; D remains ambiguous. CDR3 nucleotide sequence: TGTGCCAGCAGCGTAGCAGGATCCTCTGGGGCCAACGTCCTGACTTTC. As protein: CASSVAGSSGANVLTF.